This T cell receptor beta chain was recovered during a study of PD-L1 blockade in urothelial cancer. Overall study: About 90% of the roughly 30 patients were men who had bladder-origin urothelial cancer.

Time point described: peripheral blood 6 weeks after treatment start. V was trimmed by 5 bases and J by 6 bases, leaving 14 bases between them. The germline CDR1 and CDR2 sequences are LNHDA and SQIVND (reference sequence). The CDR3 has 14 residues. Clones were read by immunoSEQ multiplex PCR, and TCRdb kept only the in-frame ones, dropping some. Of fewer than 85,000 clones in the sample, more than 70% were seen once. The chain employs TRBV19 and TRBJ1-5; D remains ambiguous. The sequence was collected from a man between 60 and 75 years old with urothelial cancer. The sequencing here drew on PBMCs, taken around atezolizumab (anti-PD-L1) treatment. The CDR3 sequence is CASSPQPGGQPQHF. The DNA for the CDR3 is TGTGCCAGTAGTCCACAACCTGGTGGTCAGCCCCAGCATTTT.